This paragraph reports one T cell receptor beta chain. Seattle researchers signed up patients amid active infection and tracked them longitudinally. Authors' analysis steps: Amplifying reference gene primers gave estimates of nucleated cell counts. Some clones are missing from TCRdb's copy, which holds only in-frame ones; the method was immunoSEQ multiplex PCR. Clone size and the V and J calls come from that table; the DNA yielded D and trimming. The sample holds about 60,000 clones; about 80% are singletons and the top ten take approximately 21%. Trimming cost V 0 bases and J 1 base, with 9 bases left between them. The germline CDR1 and CDR2 sequences are MGHRA and YSYEKL. There are 15 residues in the CDR3. This specimen belongs to a study of blood T cell repertoires in COVID-19. Across the whole study: The cDNA or gDNA used as material had been derived from T cells, B-cell-depleted T cells, or PBMCs.

The chain joins TRBV4-1 to TRBJ1-1, with TRBD1 as a possible D gene (5 bases). This TCR was sampled from a man aged 25-45 years with COVID-19, enrolled during active disease. Sequenced sample: peripheral blood. CDR3 nucleotide sequence: TGCGCCAGCAGCCAAGAGGGGACTGCGAACACTGAAGCTTTCTTT. Residues: CASSQEGTANTEAFF.